Shown below are 16 T cell receptor beta chains from a single sample sequenced in a study of vaccination and CD4 T cells after COVID-19. Sequenced with the Oncomine TCR Beta short-read assay was DNA taken from cultured CD4+ T cells. Each CDR3 protein is one row after TCRdb ran MiXCR on the PCR reads. The sample gives thousands of distinct CDR3 sequences, approximately 38% of which show up once; over 30% is in the top ten. The treatment here: roughly 10-day PBMC culture with coronavirus spike peptide pools or control peptides (ViraFEST assay). Ahead of the COVID-19 pandemic (2011-2018), the CD4+ T cells of the unexposed donor were collected. Their recognized antigens are unknown. Sequenced sample: CD4+ T cells from blood, cultured in vitro. The origin of the receptors is a human donor in good health.

The chain recombines TRBV20-1 with TRBJ2-7, with a possible D match to TRBD2 (6 bases). The CDR3 totals 17 residues. Germline CDR1 and CDR2: DFQATT and SNEGSKA (reference sequence). Trimming removed 1 base from V and 4 bases from J, with 23 bases in between. DNA of the CDR3: TGCAGTGCTAGAGGTCCCGGACTCCCGGGGGAAGGATACGAGCAGTACTTC. It yields the protein CSARGPGLPGEGYEQYF.

V usage is TRBV29-1 and J usage is TRBJ2-5, with a weak D call TRBD1 (6 bases). Per germline, CDR1 SQVTM and CDR2 ANQGSEA. V was pared by 6 bases and J by 5 bases, with 13 bases between. CDR3 length equals 12 residues. CDR3 sequence (DNA): TGCAGCGTGGTACAGGGTCCGGAGACCCAGTACTTC. Protein: CSVVQGPETQYF.

V gene TRBV6-1 combines with J gene TRBJ1-2; the D gene is possibly TRBD1 (6 bases). The ends were cut back, 0 bases at V and 4 bases at J, with 12 bases in the middle. The length of the CDR3 is 15 residues. The germline CDR1 and CDR2 sequences are MNHNS and SASEGT. Here the CDR3 DNA reads TGTGCCAGCAGTGAAGCAGGGGGTGGTGGCTATGGCTACACCTTC. Its translation is CASSEAGGGGYGYTF.

This chain uses TRBV2 with TRBJ1-2; 10 nucleotides align to TRBD1. CDR1 SNHLY and CDR2 FYNNEI come from the germline V gene. The CDR3 runs 13 residues. With 5 bases clipped from V and 8 bases from J, the junction kept 5 bases outside the gene matches. This CDR3 is CASSQGDRGGYTF. CDR3 sequence (DNA): TGTGCCAGCAGTCAGGGGGACAGGGGCGGCTACACCTTC.

This chain uses TRBV5-4 with TRBJ1-2, with D perhaps matching TRBD1 (5 bases). From germline, CDR1 is SGHNT and CDR2 YYREEE (reference sequence). V dropped 2 bases and J dropped 4 bases, with 15 bases sitting between them. The CDR3 covers 15 residues. CDR3 sequence: CASSFGGERSYGYTF. As DNA, the CDR3 is TGTGCCAGCAGCTTCGGAGGGGAGAGGTCCTATGGCTACACCTTC.

This sequence joins TRBV30 and TRBJ2-7, with D possibly being TRBD1 or TRBD2 (6 bases each). Per the germline V gene, CDR1 is GTSNPN and CDR2 is SVGIG (reference sequence). This CDR3 region has 14 residues. Trimming shortened V by 0 bases and J by 7 bases, and 16 bases separated the two germline ends. The CDR3 here is CAWSVWGANGEQYF. As DNA, the CDR3 is TGTGCCTGGAGTGTATGGGGGGCGAATGGAGAGCAGTACTTC.

The V call is TRBV20-1, the J call TRBJ2-7; 7 nucleotides align to TRBD2. This CDR3 contains 14 residues. CDR1 and CDR2 (germline): DFQATT, SNEGSKA (reference sequence). J lost 6 bases, V lost 7 bases, and 15 bases had no gene match. In DNA, the CDR3 is TGCAGTGTCTCAGCTCGAGCGGGGACTGGCGAGCAGTACTTC. Amino acids: CSVSARAGTGEQYF.

The rearrangement links TRBV5-6 to TRBJ1-1; 8 bases are shared with TRBD1. The V and J ends lost 2 bases and 0 bases, in that order; junction bases with no gene match: 9. The CDR3 loop spans 17 amino acids. Per germline, CDR1 SGHDT and CDR2 YYEEEE. The CDR3 DNA is TGTGCCAGCAGCTTTGGGGCCCAGGGGGCAATGAACACTGAAGCTTTCTTT. This gives the protein CASSFGAQGAMNTEAFF. Together with reference TRBV5-6 and TRBJ1-1, the CDR3 gives the full variable domain: DAGVTQSPTHLIKTRGQQVTLRCSPKSGHDTVSWYQQALGQGPQFIFQYYEEEERQRGNFPDRFSGHQFPNYSSELNVNALLLGDSALYLCASSFGAQGAMNTEAFFGQGTRLTVV.

This clonotype turned up a few times. The J gene is TRBJ1-1, the V gene TRBV15; 7 nucleotides line up with TRBD1. V trimming: 4 bases; J trimming: 5 bases; junction bases outside the gene matches: 7. The germline gives CDR1 LNHNV, CDR2 YYDKDF (reference sequence). The CDR3 is 14 residues long. CDR3 coding DNA: TGTGCCACCAGCACCGCGACAGGGTTAACTGAAGCTTTCTTT. This gives the protein CATSTATGLTEAFF.

V is TRBV6-1 and J is TRBJ2-1, with 10 bases fitting TRBD2. The CDR3 spans 14 residues. The junction had 7 bases not matched to a gene; V was cut back by 6 bases and J by 8 bases. Germline V gene sequence: CDR1 MNHNS, CDR2 SASEGT. Here the CDR3 reads CASRVSSGRDEQFF. The CDR3 region has the DNA TGTGCCAGCAGGGTGTCTAGCGGGAGAGATGAGCAGTTCTTC.

This clonotype turned up a few times. V is TRBV7-2 and J is TRBJ2-2; perhaps TRBD2 as D (6 bases). The CDR3 contains 17 residues. V shed 5 bases and J shed 6 bases, with 22 bases lying between them. Germline V gene data show CDR1 as SGHTA and CDR2 as FQGNSA. CDR3 sequence reads: CASSQRPPGLSPGELFF. DNA of the CDR3: TGTGCCAGCAGCCAAAGGCCGCCGGGACTCTCGCCCGGGGAGCTGTTTTTT.

The V call is TRBV7-2, the J call TRBJ1-5; D unclear. V was cut by 5 bases and J by 6 bases, with 17 bases left in between. The CDR3 spans 15 residues. Per germline, CDR1 SGHTA and CDR2 FQGNSA. For the CDR3, the DNA is TGTGCCAGCAGCCCGGACCGCCCTGGGATTCAGCCCCAGCATTTT. This codes for CASSPDRPGIQPQHF.

The chain couples TRBV29-1 to TRBJ2-5, with D perhaps TRBD1 or TRBD2 (5 bases each). V dropped 2 bases and J dropped 5 bases, with 21 bases sitting between them. Germline assignment: CDR1 SQVTM and CDR2 ANQGSEA. This CDR3 has 16 amino acids. CDR3 residues: CSVETGVGAAQETQYF. The CDR3 nucleotides read TGCAGCGTTGAAACCGGGGTAGGGGCCGCACAGGAGACCCAGTACTTC.

The chain combines TRBV28 with TRBJ1-4; a possible D gene is TRBD1 (5 bases). V shed 8 bases and J shed 4 bases, with 14 bases lying between them. There are 14 residues in the CDR3. Germline V gives CDR1 MDHEN, CDR2 SYDVKM. This chain's CDR3 is CASCGGMGNEKLFF. Written as DNA, the CDR3 is TGTGCCAGCTGTGGGGGGATGGGTAATGAAAAACTGTTTTTT.

Only a few counts were recorded for this clonotype. This chain uses TRBV6-1 with TRBJ1-5; no definite D call. CDR1 and CDR2 (germline): MNHNS, SASEGT. V was trimmed by 5 bases and J by 0 bases, leaving 5 bases between them. The CDR3 runs to 13 residues. CDR3 region: CASSLHSNQPQHF. CDR3 coding DNA: TGTGCCAGCAGTCTACATAGCAATCAGCCCCAGCATTTT.

The table lists this clonotype with a few counts. The genes are TRBV24-1 and TRBJ1-5; D might be TRBD1 (6 bases). V lost 6 bases to trimming and J lost 3 bases, with 11 bases between them. Germline assignment: CDR1 KGHDR and CDR2 SFDVKD. This CDR3 is built from 14 residues. The CDR3 region has the DNA TGTGCCACCAGTAATTCAGGGGACAATCAGCCCCAGCATTTT. Translated, it gives CATSNSGDNQPQHF.